Presented here are 16 T cell receptor beta chains from one specimen sequenced in a study of shared clonotypes between healthy human individuals. Some clones are missing from TCRdb's copy, which holds only in-frame ones; the method was immunoSEQ multiplex PCR. The repertoire consists of 450,000 to 500,000 clones, with roughly 80% occurring once and the leading ten covering about an eighth. Input material: PBMCs. These receptors all stem from a woman aged 40 to 50 in good health. Some clones in this sample may be carry-over from other donors' samples.

The chain is built from TRBV30 and TRBJ1-5; D not resolved. The germline V gene has CDR1 GTSNPN and CDR2 SVGIG (reference sequence). V lost 0 bases to trimming and J lost 8 bases, with 11 bases between them. CDR3 length: 13 residues. The CDR3 protein is CAWSVMNSEPQHF. For the CDR3, the DNA is TGTGCCTGGAGTGTAATGAATTCGGAGCCCCAGCATTTT.

A note on this clone: This same CDR3 is encoded by further DNA sequences in the sample. The chain links TRBV28 to TRBJ2-1; D call uncertain. CDR1 is MDHEN and CDR2 is SYDVKM in the germline V gene. The CDR3 has 12 residues. The V end was cut by 2 bases, the J end by 4 bases, with 3 bases between. DNA of the CDR3: TGTGCCAGCAGTTTACGGTACAATGAGCAGTTCTTC. Its translation is CASSLRYNEQFF.

A few counts support this clone. The rearrangement links TRBV27 to TRBJ2-7, with D tentatively TRBD2 (6 bases). The CDR3 has 15 residues. V lost 2 bases and J 1 base, leaving 12 bases between the germline ends. Per germline, CDR1 MNHEY and CDR2 SMNVEV (reference sequence). CDR3 amino acids: CASSLGAGLSYEQYF. The DNA of the CDR3 is TGTGCCAGCAGTTTAGGGGCGGGATTGTCCTACGAGCAGTACTTC.

On this clone itself: Other DNA variants within this sample encode the same CDR3. V is TRBV7-8 and J is TRBJ2-2; D is uncertain. This CDR3 is built from 11 residues. From germline, CDR1 is SGHVS and CDR2 FQNEAQ. V was clipped by 3 bases and J by 6 bases, with 2 bases between them. The CDR3 DNA reads as TGTGCCAGCAGCTTGCCCGGGGAGCTGTTTTTT. Translated: CASSLPGELFF.

The genes are TRBV7-8 and TRBJ2-2, with 8 bases lining up with TRBD1. The V segment lost 6 bases and the J segment 3 bases; nucleotides outside the gene matches: 6. The V gene's germline CDR1 is SGHVS and CDR2 FQNEAQ. CDR3 length: 15 residues. The chain's CDR3 is CASSYRGRHTGELFF. For the CDR3, the DNA is TGTGCCAGCAGTTACAGGGGGAGGCACACCGGGGAGCTGTTTTTT.

This clone was found once. The chain employs TRBV29-1 and TRBJ2-3; the match to TRBD2 covers 12 bases. V dropped 7 bases and J dropped 0; count of bases not matched to a gene: 5. This CDR3 contains 15 residues. Germline lookup yields CDR1 SQVTM and CDR2 ANQGSEA. CDR3 sequence: CSAPGTSGSTDTQYF. CDR3 nucleotide sequence: TGCAGCGCCCCCGGGACTAGCGGGAGCACAGATACGCAGTATTTT.

The chain employs TRBV28 and TRBJ1-5; D is ambiguous. Germline values: CDR1 MDHEN, CDR2 SYDVKM. The CDR3 has 17 amino acids. Trimming left V 6 bases short and J 2 bases short, with 20 bases between. CDR3 residues: CASSLPRAGGGNQPQHF. The CDR3 nucleotides read TGTGCCAGCAGCCTACCCCGGGCCGGCGGGGGCAATCAGCCCCAGCATTTT.

V and J are TRBV7-9 and TRBJ2-6; D gene ambiguous. V lost 5 bases and J 1 base, leaving 9 bases between the germline ends. The CDR3 has 15 residues. The germline V gene encodes CDR1 SEHNR and CDR2 FQNEAQ (reference sequence). The CDR3, as DNA: TGTGCCAGCAGCCCGGACGGTTCTGGGGCCAACGTCCTGACTTTC. This codes for CASSPDGSGANVLTF.

The chain employs TRBV5-6 and TRBJ2-7; no firm D call. The CDR3 length is 14 residues. The V end lost 0 bases, the J end lost 3 bases, and 10 bases lay between the germline ends. The germline CDR1 and CDR2 sequences are SGHDT and YYEEEE. In DNA form, the CDR3 reads TGTGCCAGCAGCTTGGAGGACGTAAGCTACGAGCAGTACTTC. Its protein is CASSLEDVSYEQYF.

This sequence joins TRBV4-1 and TRBJ2-7; D uncertain. This CDR3 has 13 amino acids. The V gene's germline CDR1 is MGHRA and CDR2 YSYEKL. The ends were cut back, 1 base at V and 3 bases at J, with 7 bases in the middle. The DNA of the CDR3 is TGCGCCAGCAGCCAAGTGGAAATCTACGAGCAGTACTTC. Residues: CASSQVEIYEQYF.

This sequence joins TRBV29-1 and TRBJ1-5, with D tentatively TRBD1 (5 bases). The V end was cut by 3 bases, the J end by 0 bases, with 9 bases between. Germline CDR1 and CDR2: SQVTM and ANQGSEA. There are 14 residues in the CDR3. In DNA form, the CDR3 reads TGCAGCGTTGATGGGGGGGGTAGCAATCAGCCCCAGCATTTT. Its protein product is CSVDGGGSNQPQHF.

CDR3: CATSSSRDLIYNEQFF. DNA of the CDR3: TGTGCCACCAGCAGCTCTCGGGACTTAATATACAATGAGCAGTTCTTC. This rearrangement joins TRBV15 to TRBJ2-1, with a possible D match to TRBD2 (6 bases). The ends were cut back, 3 bases at V and 4 bases at J, with 16 bases in the middle. CDR3 length equals 16 residues. Germline V gene data show CDR1 as LNHNV and CDR2 as YYDKDF (reference sequence).

Regarding this clone: This likely traces to a read error, being one base from a far larger clone. The CDR3 carries no conserved terminal phenylalanine or tryptophan, so it likely arises from a read error. CDR3 sequence (DNA): TGCGCCAGCAGCCAAGATCGGCAGGGGGGTTTTTACGAGCAGTACCTC. Protein product: CASSQDRQGGFYEQYL. The chain combines TRBV4-3 with TRBJ2-7; a possible D gene is TRBD1 (7 bases). This CDR3 has 16 amino acids. CDR1 is LGHNA, CDR2 YSLEER, per germline. Trimming took off 0 bases at V and 4 bases at J, with 16 bases between the two ends.

The chain couples TRBV27 to TRBJ2-7; D call uncertain. This CDR3 has 11 amino acids. The germline CDR1 and CDR2 sequences are MNHEY and SMNVEV (reference sequence). Trimming stripped 11 bases from V and 4 bases from J, with 12 bases between. CDR3 nucleotide sequence: TGTGCCGAGGACCCTACTTACGAGCAGTACTTC. This codes for CAEDPTYEQYF.

With regard to this clone: A much larger clone lies a single base off, so this may be a read error. Likely a read error: the CDR3 ends without its conserved phenylalanine or tryptophan. V and J are TRBV30 and TRBJ2-7; TRBD2 matches at 9 bases. V lost 5 bases to trimming and J lost 0 bases; unmatched junction nucleotides: 5. The CDR3 is 14 amino acids. Germline V gene data show CDR1 as GTSNPN and CDR2 as SVGIG (reference sequence). For the CDR3, the DNA is TGTGCCTGGCGAAAAGCGGGAGGCTCCTACGAGCAGTACCTC. Encoded protein: CAWRKAGGSYEQYL.

This chain links TRBV5-1 with TRBJ1-2; TRBD1 matches at 8 bases. This CDR3 is built from 14 residues. The germline V gene has CDR1 SGHRS and CDR2 YFSETQ. V dropped 4 bases and J dropped 7; count of bases not matched to a gene: 9. DNA for the CDR3: TGCGCCAGCAGCGCACAGGGGGGAGAGAGTGGCTACACCTTC. Amino acid sequence: CASSAQGGESGYTF.